Listed below are T cell receptor beta chains from one sample, sequenced in a study of blood T cell repertoires in COVID-19. The repertoire was sequenced with immunoSEQ multiplex PCR; TCRdb's copy has only in-frame clones and lacks some. The sample consists of 650,000 to 800,000 clones, approximately 90% of them appearing once. Material for sequencing was peripheral blood. The receptors derive from a woman younger than 30 with acute or convalescent COVID-19. CDR3s include the opening cysteine and the closing phenylalanine or tryptophan. A D gene is named only where the DNA matches it firmly. For some rows the clone size is stated as once, few or many, or as a class when expanded; others skip it.

j_gene: TRBJ2-3
v_gene: TRBV7-3
abundance: .
d_gene: TRBD2
len: 18
CDR3aa: CASSLRPLLAGSEDTQYF
CDR3nt: TGTGCCAGCAGCTTAAGGCCCTTACTAGCGGGGAGTGAAGATACGCAGTATTTT

j_gene: TRBJ1-1
v_gene: TRBV5-1
abundance: .
d_gene: .
len: 12
CDR3aa: CASSLGFGEAFF
CDR3nt: TGCGCCAGCAGCTTGGGCTTCGGTGAAGCTTTCTTT

j_gene: TRBJ1-2
v_gene: TRBV27
abundance: .
d_gene: TRBD1
len: 17
CDR3aa: CASSFRAGGGWNYGYTF
CDR3nt: TGTGCCAGCAGTTTCCGGGCAGGGGGCGGGTGGAACTATGGCTACACCTTC

j_gene: TRBJ1-2
v_gene: TRBV19
abundance: .
d_gene: .
len: 13
CDR3aa: CASSISQGYGYTF
CDR3nt: TGTGCCAGTAGTATTTCCCAGGGCTATGGCTACACCTTC

j_gene: TRBJ2-3
v_gene: TRBV7-3
abundance: .
d_gene: TRBD1
len: 16
CDR3aa: CASSLDGTVRTDTQYF
CDR3nt: TGTGCCAGCAGCTTGGACGGGACAGTCCGCACAGATACGCAGTATTTT

j_gene: TRBJ2-3
v_gene: TRBV3-1/TRBV3-2
abundance: .
d_gene: TRBD2
len: 15
CDR3aa: CASSQGLAGDDTQYF
CDR3nt: TGTGCCAGCAGCCAAGGACTAGCGGGGGACGATACGCAGTATTTT

j_gene: TRBJ1-2
v_gene: TRBV3-1/TRBV3-2
abundance: .
d_gene: TRBD1
len: 17
CDR3aa: CASSQALGQGPNYGYTF
CDR3nt: TGTGCCAGCAGCCAAGCTTTGGGACAGGGCCCTAACTATGGCTACACCTTC

j_gene: TRBJ1-1
v_gene: TRBV19
abundance: .
d_gene: .
len: 14
CDR3aa: CASSIQGSGTEAFF
CDR3nt: TGTGCCAGTAGTATCCAGGGGAGTGGGACTGAAGCTTTCTTT

j_gene: TRBJ1-6
v_gene: TRBV7-9
abundance: .
d_gene: .
len: 15
CDR3aa: CASSLVGAENSPLHF
CDR3nt: TGTGCCAGCAGCTTAGTGGGGGCGGAGAATTCACCCCTCCACTTT

j_gene: TRBJ2-7
v_gene: TRBV7-9
abundance: .
d_gene: TRBD1
len: 15
CDR3aa: CASSLGGASVYEQYF
CDR3nt: TGTGCCAGCAGTCTAGGGGGCGCGTCGGTCTACGAGCAGTACTTC

j_gene: TRBJ2-7
v_gene: TRBV7-9
abundance: .
d_gene: .
len: 16
CDR3aa: CASSLVGGPHPYEQYF
CDR3nt: TGTGCCAGCAGCTTAGTGGGGGGGCCCCATCCCTACGAGCAGTACTTC

j_gene: TRBJ1-6
v_gene: TRBV5-1
abundance: .
d_gene: TRBD1
len: 16
CDR3aa: CASSLGGQGAGSPLHF
CDR3nt: TGCGCCAGCAGCTTGGGAGGACAGGGGGCAGGATCACCCCTCCACTTT

j_gene: TRBJ2-7
v_gene: TRBV20-1
abundance: .
d_gene: .
len: 16
CDR3aa: CSASPAKTGRFYEQYF
CDR3nt: TGCAGTGCTAGTCCAGCGAAGACAGGAAGGTTCTACGAGCAGTACTTC

j_gene: TRBJ2-5
v_gene: TRBV12-3/TRBV12-4
abundance: .
d_gene: TRBD2
len: 12
CDR3aa: CASKWEGETQYF
CDR3nt: TGTGCCAGCAAATGGGAGGGAGAGACCCAGTACTTC

j_gene: TRBJ2-2
v_gene: TRBV4-1
abundance: .
d_gene: .
len: 15
CDR3aa: CASSLGLAKGGELFF
CDR3nt: TGCGCCAGCAGCCTTGGACTTGCTAAGGGCGGGGAGCTGTTTTTT

j_gene: TRBJ1-1
v_gene: TRBV4-3
abundance: few
d_gene: .
len: 15
CDR3aa: CASSQLRESNTEAFF
CDR3nt: TGCGCCAGCAGCCAGCTGAGAGAGTCGAACACTGAAGCTTTCTTT

j_gene: TRBJ1-3
v_gene: TRBV11-1
abundance: .
d_gene: .
len: 12
CDR3aa: CASSHRGNTIYF
CDR3nt: TGTGCCAGCAGCCACAGAGGAAACACCATATATTTT

j_gene: TRBJ2-7
v_gene: TRBV20-1
abundance: .
d_gene: .
len: 11
CDR3aa: CSALNSGEQYF
CDR3nt: TGCAGTGCTTTGAATAGCGGTGAGCAGTACTTC

j_gene: TRBJ2-1
v_gene: TRBV7-6
abundance: .
d_gene: TRBD2
len: 15
CDR3aa: CASSRTSGYYNEQFF
CDR3nt: TGTGCCAGCAGCCGGACTAGCGGATACTACAATGAGCAGTTCTTC

j_gene: TRBJ1-1
v_gene: TRBV11-2
abundance: .
d_gene: .
len: 14
CDR3aa: CASSPAGAGTEAFF
CDR3nt: TGTGCCAGCAGCCCCGCCGGGGCGGGGACTGAAGCTTTCTTT

j_gene: TRBJ1-6
v_gene: TRBV18
abundance: .
d_gene: TRBD1
len: 14
CDR3aa: CASSGQGQDSPLHF
CDR3nt: TGTGCCAGCTCCGGACAGGGGCAGGATTCACCCCTCCACTTT

j_gene: TRBJ1-6
v_gene: TRBV30
abundance: .
d_gene: .
len: 16
CDR3aa: CAWSVPRGSYNSPLHF
CDR3nt: TGTGCCTGGAGTGTACCGAGGGGGTCCTATAATTCACCCCTCCACTTT

j_gene: TRBJ1-2
v_gene: TRBV12-3/TRBV12-4
abundance: .
d_gene: .
len: 11
CDR3aa: CASSGPLGYTF
CDR3nt: TGTGCCAGCAGTGGGCCCCTGGGCTACACCTTC

j_gene: TRBJ1-5
v_gene: TRBV6-2/TRBV6-3
abundance: .
d_gene: .
len: 14
CDR3aa: CASSNGGVGQPQHF
CDR3nt: TGTGCCAGCAGCAACGGGGGGGTGGGGCAGCCCCAGCATTTT

j_gene: TRBJ2-5
v_gene: TRBV5-6
abundance: .
d_gene: .
len: 16
CDR3aa: CASSPTPGAAQETQYF
CDR3nt: TGTGCCAGCAGCCCTACTCCAGGGGCAGCCCAAGAGACCCAGTACTTC

j_gene: TRBJ2-1
v_gene: TRBV19
abundance: .
d_gene: TRBD2
len: 15
CDR3aa: CASSVGLGDYNEQFF
CDR3nt: TGTGCCAGTAGTGTCGGACTAGGGGACTACAATGAGCAGTTCTTC

j_gene: TRBJ1-4
v_gene: TRBV15
abundance: .
d_gene: TRBD1
len: 16
CDR3aa: CATSRGQGAINEKLFF
CDR3nt: TGTGCCACCAGCAGAGGCCAGGGGGCCATTAATGAAAAACTGTTTTTT

j_gene: TRBJ1-3
v_gene: TRBV27
abundance: .
d_gene: TRBD1
len: 15
CDR3aa: CASSLGQGAGNTIYF
CDR3nt: TGTGCCAGCAGTTTGGGGCAGGGGGCTGGAAACACCATATATTTT

j_gene: TRBJ1-2
v_gene: TRBV29-1
abundance: .
d_gene: .
len: 11
CDR3aa: CSVVRGSGYTF
CDR3nt: TGCAGCGTTGTTCGGGGTAGCGGCTACACCTTC

j_gene: TRBJ2-1
v_gene: TRBV7-9
abundance: .
d_gene: TRBD1
len: 17
CDR3aa: CASSLAIGSGGYNEQFF
CDR3nt: TGTGCCAGCAGCTTAGCGATCGGGTCAGGGGGCTACAATGAGCAGTTCTTC

j_gene: TRBJ1-2
v_gene: TRBV29-1
abundance: .
d_gene: .
len: 12
CDR3aa: CSVEKQGSGYTF
CDR3nt: TGCAGCGTTGAGAAACAGGGTTCTGGCTACACCTTC

j_gene: TRBJ1-6
v_gene: TRBV7-2
abundance: .
d_gene: .
len: 15
CDR3aa: CASSSWTEYNSPLHF
CDR3nt: TGTGCCAGCAGCTCCTGGACAGAATATAATTCACCCCTCCACTTT

j_gene: TRBJ1-1
v_gene: TRBV10-3
abundance: once
d_gene: .
len: 18
CDR3aa: CAIRGGTGQGRANTEAFF
CDR3nt: TGTGCCATCAGGGGGGGAACAGGTCAGGGGAGGGCGAACACTGAAGCTTTCTTT

j_gene: TRBJ2-6
v_gene: TRBV9
abundance: .
d_gene: .
len: 15
CDR3aa: CASSVRYQGANVLTF
CDR3nt: TGTGCCAGCAGCGTCAGGTATCAGGGGGCCAACGTCCTGACTTTC

j_gene: TRBJ2-3
v_gene: TRBV2
abundance: .
d_gene: .
len: 15
CDR3aa: CASSVLGARTDTQYF
CDR3nt: TGTGCCAGCAGTGTGTTGGGGGCGCGCACAGATACGCAGTATTTT

j_gene: TRBJ2-7
v_gene: TRBV3-1/TRBV3-2
abundance: .
d_gene: .
len: 16
CDR3aa: CASSQVQGKGSYEQYF
CDR3nt: TGTGCCAGCAGCCAAGTACAGGGCAAGGGCTCCTACGAGCAGTACTTC

j_gene: TRBJ2-5
v_gene: TRBV7-9
abundance: .
d_gene: .
len: 13
CDR3aa: CASSLSSVETQYF
CDR3nt: TGTGCCAGCAGCTTAAGCTCTGTAGAGACCCAGTACTTC

j_gene: TRBJ1-2
v_gene: TRBV29-1
abundance: .
d_gene: .
len: 11
CDR3aa: CSVESDYGYTF
CDR3nt: TGCAGCGTTGAAAGCGACTATGGCTACACCTTC

j_gene: TRBJ1-4
v_gene: TRBV29-1
abundance: .
d_gene: TRBD1
len: 15
CDR3aa: CSVGSGTGGGEKLFF
CDR3nt: TGCAGCGTGGGAAGTGGGACAGGGGGCGGTGAAAAACTGTTTTTT

j_gene: TRBJ2-3
v_gene: TRBV7-2
abundance: .
d_gene: TRBD2
len: 18
CDR3aa: CASSFGNIAGGLPDTQYF
CDR3nt: TGTGCCAGCAGCTTCGGAAACATAGCGGGGGGGCTGCCAGATACGCAGTATTTT

j_gene: TRBJ1-3
v_gene: TRBV4-2
abundance: .
d_gene: .
len: 14
CDR3aa: CASSPGREGNTIYF
CDR3nt: TGTGCCAGCAGCCCAGGACGGGAGGGAAACACCATATATTTT

j_gene: TRBJ2-7
v_gene: TRBV4-3
abundance: .
d_gene: .
len: 15
CDR3aa: CASSRDLYSPYEQYF
CDR3nt: TGCGCCAGCAGCCGTGACTTATACTCCCCCTACGAGCAGTACTTC

j_gene: TRBJ2-1
v_gene: TRBV6-5
abundance: .
d_gene: TRBD2
len: 16
CDR3aa: CASSYSRAGGSDEQFF
CDR3nt: TGTGCCAGCAGTTACTCGAGGGCGGGGGGGTCTGATGAGCAGTTCTTC

j_gene: TRBJ1-4
v_gene: TRBV5-6
abundance: .
d_gene: .
len: 14
CDR3aa: CASSSRGGYEKLFF
CDR3nt: TGTGCCAGCAGCTCCAGGGGCGGGTATGAAAAACTGTTTTTT

j_gene: TRBJ1-3
v_gene: TRBV21-1
abundance: .
d_gene: .
len: 15
CDR3aa: CASSKSIGSGNTIYF
CDR3nt: TGTGCCAGCAGCAAGAGCATTGGCTCTGGAAACACCATATATTTT

j_gene: TRBJ1-5
v_gene: TRBV5-1
abundance: few
d_gene: .
len: 20
CDR3aa: CASSLVDPEDPREGYQPQHF
CDR3nt: TGCGCCAGCAGCTTGGTGGATCCTGAAGACCCTAGGGAGGGGTATCAGCCCCAGCATTTT

j_gene: TRBJ2-3
v_gene: TRBV6-6
abundance: .
d_gene: .
len: 15
CDR3aa: CASSYTGGHRDTQYF
CDR3nt: TGTGCCAGCAGTTACACGGGGGGCCACAGGGATACGCAGTATTTT

j_gene: TRBJ2-1
v_gene: TRBV3-1/TRBV3-2
abundance: .
d_gene: .
len: 11
CDR3aa: CASSSVSEQFF
CDR3nt: TGTGCCAGCTCTAGCGTCAGTGAGCAGTTCTTC

j_gene: TRBJ1-2
v_gene: TRBV7-8
abundance: once
d_gene: .
len: 16
CDR3aa: CASSSLIGGGFYGYTF
CDR3nt: TGTGCCAGCAGCTCCCTTATAGGGGGGGGCTTCTATGGCTACACCTTC

j_gene: TRBJ1-2
v_gene: TRBV5-6
abundance: .
d_gene: .
len: 14
CDR3aa: CASSLKDRLYGYTF
CDR3nt: TGTGCCAGCAGCTTAAAAGACAGACTCTATGGCTACACCTTC

j_gene: TRBJ1-2
v_gene: TRBV30
abundance: .
d_gene: TRBD1
len: 11
CDR3aa: CAWNRGLGYTF
CDR3nt: TGTGCCTGGAACAGGGGGCTCGGCTACACCTTC

j_gene: TRBJ2-5
v_gene: TRBV28
abundance: .
d_gene: .
len: 16
CDR3aa: CASSSIQGPHQETQYF
CDR3nt: TGTGCCAGCAGTTCTATACAGGGACCCCATCAAGAGACCCAGTACTTC

j_gene: TRBJ1-5
v_gene: TRBV19
abundance: .
d_gene: .
len: 17
CDR3aa: CASSSMTGGRGNQPQHF
CDR3nt: TGTGCCAGTAGTTCCATGACGGGGGGTAGGGGCAATCAGCCCCAGCATTTT

j_gene: TRBJ2-1
v_gene: TRBV24-1
abundance: .
d_gene: .
len: 11
CDR3aa: CATRLRDEQFF
CDR3nt: TGTGCCACCAGGCTACGCGATGAGCAGTTCTTC

j_gene: TRBJ1-1
v_gene: TRBV14
abundance: few
d_gene: .
len: 12
CDR3aa: CASSQAYTEAFF
CDR3nt: TGTGCCAGCAGCCAAGCCTACACTGAAGCTTTCTTT

j_gene: TRBJ1-1
v_gene: TRBV29-1
abundance: .
d_gene: .
len: 12
CDR3aa: CSVEDRNTEAFF
CDR3nt: TGCAGCGTTGAGGACAGGAACACTGAAGCTTTCTTT

j_gene: TRBJ1-2
v_gene: TRBV4-1
abundance: .
d_gene: .
len: 14
CDR3aa: CASSLQGRGYGYTF
CDR3nt: TGCGCCAGCAGCCTACAGGGTAGAGGGTATGGCTACACCTTC